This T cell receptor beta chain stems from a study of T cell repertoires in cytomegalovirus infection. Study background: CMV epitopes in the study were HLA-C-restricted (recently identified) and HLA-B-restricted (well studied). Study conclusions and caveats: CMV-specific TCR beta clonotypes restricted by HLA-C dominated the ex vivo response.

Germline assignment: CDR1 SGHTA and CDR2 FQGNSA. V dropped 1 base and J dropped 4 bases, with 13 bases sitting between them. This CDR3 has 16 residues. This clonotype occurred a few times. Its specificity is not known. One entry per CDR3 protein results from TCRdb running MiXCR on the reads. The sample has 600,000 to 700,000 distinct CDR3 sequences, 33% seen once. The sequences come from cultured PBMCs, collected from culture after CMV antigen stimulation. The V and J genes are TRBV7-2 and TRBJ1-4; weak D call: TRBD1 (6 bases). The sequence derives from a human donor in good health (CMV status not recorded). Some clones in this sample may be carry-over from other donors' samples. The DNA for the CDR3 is TGTGCCAGCAGCTTAGGGGGGCGGAACTTTAATGAAAAACTGTTTTTT. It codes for CASSLGGRNFNEKLFF.